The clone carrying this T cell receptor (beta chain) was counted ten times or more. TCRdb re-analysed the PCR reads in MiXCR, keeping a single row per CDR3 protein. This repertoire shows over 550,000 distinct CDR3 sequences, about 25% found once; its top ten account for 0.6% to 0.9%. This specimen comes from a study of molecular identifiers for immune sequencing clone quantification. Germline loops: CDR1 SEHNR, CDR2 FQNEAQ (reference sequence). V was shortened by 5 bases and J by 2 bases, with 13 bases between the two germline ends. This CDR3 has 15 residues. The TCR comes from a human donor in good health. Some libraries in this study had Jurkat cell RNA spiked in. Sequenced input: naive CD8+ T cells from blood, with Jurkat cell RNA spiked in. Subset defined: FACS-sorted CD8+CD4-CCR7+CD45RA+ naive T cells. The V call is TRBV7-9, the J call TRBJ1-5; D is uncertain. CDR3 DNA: TGTGCCAGCAGCCCAACGGGGTTTGGCAATCAGCCCCAGCATTTT. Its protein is CASSPTGFGNQPQHF. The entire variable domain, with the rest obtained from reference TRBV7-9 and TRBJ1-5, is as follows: DTGVSQNPRHKITKRGQNVTFRCDPISEHNRLYWYRQTLGQGPEFLTYFQNEAQLEKSRLLSDRFSAERPKGSFSTLEIQRTEQGDSAMYLCASSPTGFGNQPQHFGDGTRLSIL.